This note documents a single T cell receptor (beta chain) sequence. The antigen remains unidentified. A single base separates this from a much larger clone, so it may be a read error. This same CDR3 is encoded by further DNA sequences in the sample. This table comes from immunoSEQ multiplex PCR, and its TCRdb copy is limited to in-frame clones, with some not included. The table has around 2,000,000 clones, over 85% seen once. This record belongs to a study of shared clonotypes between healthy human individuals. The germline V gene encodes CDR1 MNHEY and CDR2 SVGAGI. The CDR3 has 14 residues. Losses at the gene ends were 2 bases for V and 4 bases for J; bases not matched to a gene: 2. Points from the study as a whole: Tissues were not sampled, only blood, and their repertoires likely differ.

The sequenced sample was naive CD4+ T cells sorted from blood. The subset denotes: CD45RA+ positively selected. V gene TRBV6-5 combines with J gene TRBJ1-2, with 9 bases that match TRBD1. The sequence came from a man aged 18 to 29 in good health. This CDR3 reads CASSYLDRGYGYTF. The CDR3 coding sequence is TGTGCCAGCAGTTACCTGGACAGGGGCTATGGCTACACCTTC.